This T cell receptor (beta chain) was sequenced for a study of identical twins. TCRdb ran MiXCR on the 5' RACE reads and lists one entry per CDR3 protein. The sample has 250,000 or so distinct CDR3 sequences, approximately 8.6% seen once; the top ten hold 2.5% to 3.5%. Healthy Caucasians, and only they, were the donors. The V gene end was trimmed by 8 bases and the J gene end by 3 bases; junction bases not matched to a gene: 10. CDR3 length: 14 residues. In germline, CDR1 is MNHEY, CDR2 SVGEGT. In regard to this clonotype: Its antigen is as yet unknown.

Study results and limitations: Invariant cells of the MAIT and iNKT types might have partly distorted the zero-insertion analyses. Modelling approaches yielded underestimates of out-of-frame TCR alpha sharing between monozygotic twins. Out-of-frame alpha sequences common to twins exhibited an excess of low generation probability.

The sample was also reused in another study, on yellow fever vaccine responses in identical twins.

V and J are TRBV6-2 or TRBV6-3 and TRBJ2-7; the match to TRBD1 covers 7 bases. Sequencing was done on a sample of CD8+ T cells sorted from blood. The receptor comes from a woman between 18 and 29 years old in good health. CDR3 residues: CASALPGQFYEQYF. CDR3 in DNA: TGTGCCAGCGCCCTACCGGGACAGTTCTACGAGCAGTACTTC.